This TCR beta chain was obtained from a study of blood T cell repertoires in COVID-19. Overall study context: COVID-19 samples, acute and convalescent, were from the United States, Italy and Spain. Sources were T cells, B-cell-depleted T cells, or PBMCs; the material itself was cDNA or gDNA.

Original processing notes: For nucleated cells, counts were estimated from reference gene primer amplification. Sequenced by immunoSEQ multiplex PCR; TCRdb stores in-frame clones only, minus some. Clone size and the V and J calls come from that table; the DNA yielded D and trimming. Of approximately 200,000 clones listed, roughly 85% are singletons. This clone was counted only a few times. The germline V gene encodes CDR1 MNHEY and CDR2 SMNVEV (reference sequence). Between the trimmed V and J ends, which lost 8 bases and 3 bases, there was a span of 10 bases. The CDR3 consists of 13 residues. The J gene is TRBJ2-2, the V gene TRBV27, with unresolved D. Sequenced material: peripheral blood. The TCR originated in a man aged 60 to 69 with acute or convalescent COVID-19. CDR3: CASGRVDTGELFF. The CDR3, as DNA: TGTGCCAGCGGGCGAGTAGACACCGGGGAGCTGTTTTTT.